The rows below give T cell receptor beta chains drawn from one sample of a study of regulatory T cells in long-lasting Graves disease. One entry per CDR3 protein, called by TCRdb with MiXCR from the multiplex PCR reads. The sample lists under 450,000 distinct CDR3 sequences; about a sixth were seen once. This same sample was also part of a study on T cells in Graves' hyperthyroidism and ophthalmopathy.

Sequenced here: peripheral blood mononuclear cells (PBMCs), sampled at new diagnosis, from a patient treated with antithyroid drugs. The origin of the receptors is a woman between 18 and 29 years old with Graves disease. The CDR3 runs from the conserved cysteine through the conserved F or W. The order of the fields is J gene, V gene, D gene, clone size, CDR3 DNA, CDR3 protein. The D gene is left open where the match is weak. Clone sizes are given selectively: once, few, many, or a class where the clone is expanded.

J: TRBJ2-3
V: TRBV28
D: TRBD2
size: many
DNA: TGTGCCAGCAGGTCGAGTAGCGGGAGCACAGATACGCAGTATTTT
CDR3: CASRSSSGSTDTQYF

J: TRBJ1-1
V: TRBV4-2
D: -
size: few
DNA: TGTGCCAGCAGCCAAGATGTGTCAGGAGCTGAGATGCCCACTGAAGCTTTCTTT
CDR3: CASSQDVSGAEMPTEAFF

J: TRBJ1-2
V: TRBV5-1
D: TRBD1
size: many
DNA: TGCGCCAGCAGCACCACAGGGGGAGGTGACTATGGCTACACCTTC
CDR3: CASSTTGGGDYGYTF

J: TRBJ2-3
V: TRBV20-1
D: -
size: few
DNA: TGCAGTGCTAGAGATACTAAGGCGGCCACAGATACGCAGTATTTT
CDR3: CSARDTKAATDTQYF

J: TRBJ2-7
V: TRBV20-1
D: -
size: many
DNA: TGCAGTGCTAGGGACGTACTAGGGGGGGTTTACGAGCAGTACTTC
CDR3: CSARDVLGGVYEQYF

J: TRBJ1-1
V: TRBV10-3
D: TRBD1
size: few
DNA: TGTGCCATCAGTGATAGGGACAGGGCGCGCACTGAAGCTTTCTTT
CDR3: CAISDRDRARTEAFF

J: TRBJ1-4
V: TRBV5-5
D: TRBD1
size: -
DNA: TGTGCCAGCAGCACGGGACAGAACTATGAAAAACTGTTTTTT
CDR3: CASSTGQNYEKLFF

J: TRBJ2-1
V: TRBV29-1
D: TRBD1
size: -
DNA: TGCAGCGTTGAGACAGGGGGTGATGAGCAGTTCTTC
CDR3: CSVETGGDEQFF

J: TRBJ2-7
V: TRBV18
D: -
size: few
DNA: TGTGCCAGCTCACCCAGCTCCACGAACGAGCAGTACTTC
CDR3: CASSPSSTNEQYF

J: TRBJ2-1
V: TRBV28
D: TRBD1
size: many
DNA: TGTGCCAGCACCTCAGCAGGGGGCGCTGGGTATGAGCAGTTCTTC
CDR3: CASTSAGGAGYEQFF

J: TRBJ1-6
V: TRBV11-2
D: -
size: many
DNA: TGTGCCAGCAGCTTATTAACCCCTGGCTCACCCCTCCACTTT
CDR3: CASSLLTPGSPLHF

J: TRBJ2-1
V: TRBV18
D: TRBD2
size: many
DNA: TGTGCCAGCTCACCACCGACTAGCGGGAGGGGTGAGCAGTTCTTC
CDR3: CASSPPTSGRGEQFF

J: TRBJ2-2
V: TRBV30
D: -
size: many
DNA: TGTGCCTGGAGTGTAACCCGCACCGGGGAGCTGTTTTTT
CDR3: CAWSVTRTGELFF

J: TRBJ1-5
V: TRBV18
D: -
size: -
DNA: TGTGCCAGCTCACCCGACCACGACGGTCAGCCCCAGCATTTT
CDR3: CASSPDHDGQPQHF

J: TRBJ2-1
V: TRBV19
D: TRBD2
size: few
DNA: TGTGCCAGTAGTATCCCCCTCTCGACTAGCGGGGGGGCCAATGAGCAGTTCTTC
CDR3: CASSIPLSTSGGANEQFF

J: TRBJ2-2
V: TRBV6-2/TRBV6-3
D: -
size: -
DNA: TGTGCCAGCAGTGGGCAGGGCCTGGGCACCGGGGAGCTGTTTTTT
CDR3: CASSGQGLGTGELFF

J: TRBJ1-5
V: TRBV20-1
D: -
size: many
DNA: TGCAGTGCTGGACACCCGAGCAATCAGCCCCAGCATTTT
CDR3: CSAGHPSNQPQHF

J: TRBJ1-1
V: TRBV3-1
D: -
size: many
DNA: TGTGCCAGCGCGGGTAGGGCTGAAGCTTTCTTT
CDR3: CASAGRAEAFF

J: TRBJ1-5
V: TRBV10-3
D: TRBD1
size: -
DNA: TGTGCCATCAGTGAAGGACAGGGCAACAATCAGCCCCAGCATTTT
CDR3: CAISEGQGNNQPQHF

J: TRBJ2-2
V: TRBV12-5
D: TRBD1
size: many
DNA: TGTGCTAGTGGTTTGCCAACGGGACAGGGCACCGGGGAGCTGTTTTTT
CDR3: CASGLPTGQGTGELFF

J: TRBJ1-1
V: TRBV6-1
D: TRBD1
size: many
DNA: TGTGCCAGCAGCCAAGACAGGGGTAGGGCTGAAGCTTTCTTT
CDR3: CASSQDRGRAEAFF

J: TRBJ2-7
V: TRBV20-1
D: -
size: many
DNA: TGCAGTGCTAGAGATCGTCTCAGATACTACGAGCAGTACTTC
CDR3: CSARDRLRYYEQYF

J: TRBJ2-7
V: TRBV28
D: -
size: many
DNA: TGTGCCAGCGGCAGTACAGGTTTCGACGAGCAGTACTTC
CDR3: CASGSTGFDEQYF

J: TRBJ1-1
V: TRBV27
D: TRBD1
size: -
DNA: TGTGCCAGCAGTTTATCCGGGACAGTGAACACTGAAGCTTTCTTT
CDR3: CASSLSGTVNTEAFF

J: TRBJ1-2
V: TRBV10-3
D: TRBD1
size: -
DNA: TGTGCCATCAGTTACGACAGGGTCTATGGCTACACCTTC
CDR3: CAISYDRVYGYTF

J: TRBJ2-4
V: TRBV19
D: -
size: few
DNA: TGTGCCAGTAGTATAGTTTTAGTAGGGAACATTCAGTACTTC
CDR3: CASSIVLVGNIQYF

J: TRBJ2-6
V: TRBV9
D: -
size: few
DNA: TGTGCCAGCAGCGTAGTTTCAGGGAACTCTGGGGCCAACGTCCTGACTTTC
CDR3: CASSVVSGNSGANVLTF

J: TRBJ2-7
V: TRBV12-3/TRBV12-4
D: -
size: many
DNA: TGTGCCAGCAGTTTCGTGGGGAGGGGGCTTTGGTACTTC
CDR3: CASSFVGRGLWYF

J: TRBJ2-4
V: TRBV28
D: TRBD1
size: many
DNA: TGTGCCAGCAGTTTATTGGACAGGGGGATAGCCAAAAACATTCAGTACTTC
CDR3: CASSLLDRGIAKNIQYF

J: TRBJ2-1
V: TRBV20-1
D: TRBD2
size: once
DNA: TGCAGTGCCTCGACTAGCGGGAGGGTGAGCTCCTACAATGAGCAGTTCTTC
CDR3: CSASTSGRVSSYNEQFF

J: TRBJ2-1
V: TRBV6-1
D: -
size: many
DNA: TGTGCCAGCAGTGCCGTCGGCAGCCCCTACAATGAGCAGTTCTTC
CDR3: CASSAVGSPYNEQFF

J: TRBJ2-7
V: TRBV6-1
D: TRBD2
size: many
DNA: TGTGCCAGCAGTGGAAGACTAGCGGGGACCTACGAGCAGTACTTC
CDR3: CASSGRLAGTYEQYF

J: TRBJ2-1
V: TRBV28
D: -
size: many
DNA: TGTGCCAGCAGCCCCCGTGTTAGGTCATATGAGCAGTTCTTC
CDR3: CASSPRVRSYEQFF

J: TRBJ2-4
V: TRBV10-3
D: TRBD2
size: many
DNA: TGTGCCACCCGAAGCACCAACCTCGGACTAGCGGGAGAGGATGTCAAAAACATTCAGTACTTC
CDR3: CATRSTNLGLAGEDVKNIQYF

J: TRBJ2-2
V: TRBV19
D: TRBD1
size: few
DNA: TGTGCCAGTAGTATCGGGACAGGGGAGTCCGGGGAGCTGTTTTTT
CDR3: CASSIGTGESGELFF

J: TRBJ1-5
V: TRBV30
D: -
size: many
DNA: TGTGCCTGGAGTTCCATCTCCGGGACCAATCAGCCCCAGCATTTT
CDR3: CAWSSISGTNQPQHF

J: TRBJ2-7
V: TRBV6-2/TRBV6-3
D: -
size: -
DNA: TGTGCCAGCAGTCCCTTTAGGGGTGAGGGGCCGTGGGAGCAGTACTTC
CDR3: CASSPFRGEGPWEQYF

J: TRBJ2-5
V: TRBV7-2
D: -
size: many
DNA: TGTGCCAGCTCCACACTAGATATAAAAGGGACCCAGTACTTC
CDR3: CASSTLDIKGTQYF

J: TRBJ2-2
V: TRBV5-1
D: TRBD1
size: few
DNA: TGCGCCAGCGGCCTCGACAGGGTGAACACCGGGGAGCTGTTTTTT
CDR3: CASGLDRVNTGELFF

J: TRBJ2-5
V: TRBV2
D: TRBD1
size: many
DNA: TGTGCCAGCAGTGAGGGACAGAGTACGTACCAAGAGACCCAGTACTTC
CDR3: CASSEGQSTYQETQYF

J: TRBJ1-6
V: TRBV29-1
D: TRBD1
size: few
DNA: TGCAGCGCGAGGACAGGGGGGGAAAATTCACCCCTCCACTTT
CDR3: CSARTGGENSPLHF

J: TRBJ2-5
V: TRBV11-2
D: TRBD2
size: many
DNA: TGTGCCAGCAGCTTCGGGCTAGCGGGGAAGGAGACCCAGTACTTC
CDR3: CASSFGLAGKETQYF